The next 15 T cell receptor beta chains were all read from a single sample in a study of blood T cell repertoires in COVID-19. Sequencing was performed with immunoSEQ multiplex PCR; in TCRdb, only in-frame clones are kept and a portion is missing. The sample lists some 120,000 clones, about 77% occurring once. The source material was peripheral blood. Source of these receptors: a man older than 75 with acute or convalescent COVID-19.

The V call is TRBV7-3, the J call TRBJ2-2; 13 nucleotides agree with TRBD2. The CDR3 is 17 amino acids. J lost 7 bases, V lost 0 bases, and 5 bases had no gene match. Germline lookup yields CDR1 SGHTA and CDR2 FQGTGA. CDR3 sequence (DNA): TGTGCCAGCAGCTTAACGGGGACTAGCGGGGCGATCGGGGAGCTGTTTTTT. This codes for CASSLTGTSGAIGELFF.

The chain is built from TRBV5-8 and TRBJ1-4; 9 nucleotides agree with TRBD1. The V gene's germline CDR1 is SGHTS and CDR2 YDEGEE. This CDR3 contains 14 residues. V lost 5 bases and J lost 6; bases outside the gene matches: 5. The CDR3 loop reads CASRLTGGDEKLFF. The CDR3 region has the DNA TGTGCCAGCAGGTTGACAGGGGGAGATGAAAAACTGTTTTTT.

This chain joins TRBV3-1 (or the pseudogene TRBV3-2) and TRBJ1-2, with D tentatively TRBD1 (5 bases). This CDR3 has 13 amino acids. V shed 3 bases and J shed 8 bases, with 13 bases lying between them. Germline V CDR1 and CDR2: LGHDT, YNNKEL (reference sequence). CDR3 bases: TGTGCCAGCAGCCACTCGGAGACAGACGGCTACACCTTC. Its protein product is CASSHSETDGYTF.

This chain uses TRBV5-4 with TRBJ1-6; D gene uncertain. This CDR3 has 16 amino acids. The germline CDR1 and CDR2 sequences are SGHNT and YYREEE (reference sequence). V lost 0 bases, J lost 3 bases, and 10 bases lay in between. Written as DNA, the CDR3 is TGTGCCAGCAGCTTGGGCGGCCAAATCTATAATTCACCCCTCCACTTT. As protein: CASSLGGQIYNSPLHF.

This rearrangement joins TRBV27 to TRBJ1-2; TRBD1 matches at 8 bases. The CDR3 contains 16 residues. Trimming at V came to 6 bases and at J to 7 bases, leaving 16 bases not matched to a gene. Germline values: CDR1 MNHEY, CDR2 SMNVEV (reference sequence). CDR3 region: CASSHGNGQGTPGYTF. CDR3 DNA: TGTGCCAGCAGCCATGGTAACGGACAGGGAACGCCTGGCTACACCTTC.

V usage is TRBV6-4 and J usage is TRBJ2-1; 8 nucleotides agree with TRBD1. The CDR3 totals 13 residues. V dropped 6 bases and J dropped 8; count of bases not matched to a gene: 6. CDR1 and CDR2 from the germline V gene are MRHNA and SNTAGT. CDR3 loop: CASSLTGDDEQFF. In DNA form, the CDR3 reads TGTGCCAGCAGCCTGACAGGGGACGATGAGCAGTTCTTC.

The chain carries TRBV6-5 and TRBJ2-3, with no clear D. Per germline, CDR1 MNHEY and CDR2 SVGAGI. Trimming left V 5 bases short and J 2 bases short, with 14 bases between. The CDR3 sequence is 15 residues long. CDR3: CASSNQAYPTDTQYF. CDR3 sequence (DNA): TGTGCCAGCAGTAACCAAGCGTATCCCACAGATACGCAGTATTTT.

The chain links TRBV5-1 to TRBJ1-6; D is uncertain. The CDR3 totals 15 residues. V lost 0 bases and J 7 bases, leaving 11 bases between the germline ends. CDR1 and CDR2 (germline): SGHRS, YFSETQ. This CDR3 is CASSLGGGRNSPLHF. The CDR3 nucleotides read TGCGCCAGCAGCTTGGGAGGAGGGAGGAATTCACCCCTCCACTTT.

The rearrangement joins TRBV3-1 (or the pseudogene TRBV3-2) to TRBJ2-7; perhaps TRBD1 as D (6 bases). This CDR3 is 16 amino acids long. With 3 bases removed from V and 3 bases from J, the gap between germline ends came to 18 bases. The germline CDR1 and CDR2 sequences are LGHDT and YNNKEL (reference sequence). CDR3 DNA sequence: TGTGCCAGCAGCCACTCACAGGGAAGGGGAAGCTACGAGCAGTACTTC. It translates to CASSHSQGRGSYEQYF.

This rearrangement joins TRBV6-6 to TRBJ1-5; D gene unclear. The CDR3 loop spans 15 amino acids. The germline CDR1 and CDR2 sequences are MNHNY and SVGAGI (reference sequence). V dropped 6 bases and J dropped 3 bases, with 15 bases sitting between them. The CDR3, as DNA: TGTGCCAGCAGGCCAATACGGGGTATCAATCAGCCCCAGCATTTT. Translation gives CASRPIRGINQPQHF.

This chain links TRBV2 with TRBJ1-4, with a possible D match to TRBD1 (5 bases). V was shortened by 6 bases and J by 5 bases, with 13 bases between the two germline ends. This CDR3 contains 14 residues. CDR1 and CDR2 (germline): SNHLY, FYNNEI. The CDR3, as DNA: TGTGCCAGCAGCCCCGGGGGAGGGAATGAAAAACTGTTTTTT. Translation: CASSPGGGNEKLFF.

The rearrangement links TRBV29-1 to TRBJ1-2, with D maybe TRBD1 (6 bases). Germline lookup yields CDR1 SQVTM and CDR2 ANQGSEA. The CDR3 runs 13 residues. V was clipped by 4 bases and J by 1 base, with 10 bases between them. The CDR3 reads CSVAQDSNYGYTF. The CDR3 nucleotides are TGCAGCGTTGCCCAGGACAGTAACTATGGCTACACCTTC.

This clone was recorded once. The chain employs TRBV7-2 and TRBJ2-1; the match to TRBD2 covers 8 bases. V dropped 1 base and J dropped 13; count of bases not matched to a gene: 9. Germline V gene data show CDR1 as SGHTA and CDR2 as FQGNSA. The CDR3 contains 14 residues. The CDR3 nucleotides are TGTGCCAGCAGCTTAGACAGCGGGGGCGCAGGTCAGTTCTTC. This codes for CASSLDSGGAGQFF.

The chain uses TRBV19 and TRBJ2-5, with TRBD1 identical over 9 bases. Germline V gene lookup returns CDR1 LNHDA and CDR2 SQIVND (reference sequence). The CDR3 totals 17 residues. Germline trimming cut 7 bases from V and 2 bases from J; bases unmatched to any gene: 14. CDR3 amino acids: CASISPTGGIWQETQYF. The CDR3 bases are TGTGCCAGTATATCCCCGACAGGGGGTATTTGGCAAGAGACCCAGTACTTC.

The DNA of the CDR3 is TGCGCCAGCAGCCAAGATACCAGGCTTAACTATGGCTACACCTTC. Residues: CASSQDTRLNYGYTF. The V call is TRBV4-3, the J call TRBJ1-2; D ambiguous. The V gene lost 0 bases and the J gene lost 1 base, with 9 bases spanning the gap. The germline CDR1 and CDR2 sequences are LGHNA and YSLEER. This CDR3 region has 15 residues.